One sample yielded the 10 T cell receptor beta chains listed below, sequenced in a study of control samples from healthy donors and cancer patients. Assay: immunoSEQ multiplex PCR; the TCRdb copy retains only in-frame clones and omits some. The table has more than 85,000 clones, roughly 83% seen once. Material: PBMCs. The source of these receptors is a man in his 70s with lung cancer.

The J gene is TRBJ1-5, the V gene TRBV4-3; D is undetermined. With 0 bases removed from V and 10 bases from J, the gap between germline ends came to 16 bases. Germline CDR1 LGHNA, CDR2 YSLEER. The CDR3 is made up of 15 amino acids. The CDR3: CASSQDRTTSLPQHF. The CDR3 bases are TGCGCCAGCAGCCAAGATCGCACGACCAGCCTTCCCCAGCATTTT.

The V call is TRBV4-3, the J call TRBJ1-6; D ambiguous. Germline values: CDR1 LGHNA, CDR2 YSLEER. The CDR3 is 13 amino acids. V was trimmed by 3 bases and J by 6 bases, leaving 6 bases between them. This CDR3 is CASSQSSNSPLHF. CDR3 nucleotide sequence: TGCGCCAGCAGCCAGTCGAGTAATTCACCCCTCCACTTT.

The rearrangement links TRBV6-5 to TRBJ1-5; tentatively, D is TRBD1 (6 bases). CDR1 MNHEY and CDR2 SVGAGI come from the germline V gene. With 2 bases removed from V and 2 bases from J, the gap between germline ends came to 10 bases. CDR3 length: 15 residues. This chain's CDR3 is CASSYGTYGNQPQHF. The CDR3 DNA sequence: TGTGCCAGCAGTTACGGGACATATGGCAATCAGCCCCAGCATTTT.

This clone was picked up one time. The CDR3 sequence is CASSSITGISYEQYF. CDR3 bases: TGTGCCAGCAGCTCGATAACAGGGATTTCCTACGAGCAGTACTTC. The chain has TRBV5-6 and TRBJ2-7; tentatively, D is TRBD1 (6 bases). This CDR3 region has 15 residues. The V end lost 3 bases, the J end lost 1 base, and 14 bases lay between the germline ends. The germline V gene encodes CDR1 SGHDT and CDR2 YYEEEE.

V is TRBV21-1 and J is TRBJ1-1; the D call in the table, TRBD1, was not verified against the DNA. TRBV21-1 is a documented pseudogene. The CDR3 loop spans 16 amino acids. CDR3: CASSKDKQGGNTEAFF. The CDR3 DNA follows: TGTGCCAGCAGCAAAGACAAACAGGGGGGGAACACTGAAGCTTTCTTT.

The CDR3 loop reads CASSDPGGGDGYTF. Written as DNA, the CDR3 is TGTGCCAGCAGTGATCCCGGGGGCGGTGATGGCTACACCTTC. J is TRBJ1-2 and V is TRBV2; perhaps TRBD1 as D (6 bases). The germline V and J ends were trimmed by 3 bases and 6 bases, with 14 bases remaining between them. The CDR3 has 14 residues. The V gene's germline CDR1 is SNHLY and CDR2 FYNNEI.

This clone showed up just once. The rearrangement links TRBV2 to TRBJ2-5, with D perhaps TRBD2 (6 bases). Germline CDR1 and CDR2: SNHLY and FYNNEI. Between the trimmed V and J ends, which lost 6 bases and 1 base, there was a span of 12 bases. CDR3 size: 14 residues. CDR3 DNA sequence: TGTGCCAGCAGGGGCCGGGACTTCCAAGAGACCCAGTACTTC. Translating it yields CASRGRDFQETQYF.

This clone was counted a single time. The rearrangement joins TRBV3-1 (or the pseudogene TRBV3-2) to TRBJ1-1, with 8 bases aligning to TRBD1. With 2 bases clipped from V and 2 bases from J, the junction kept 4 bases outside the gene matches. Germline V CDR1 and CDR2: LGHDT, YNNKEL (reference sequence). There are 15 residues in the CDR3. CDR3: CASSQPQGGNTEAFF. CDR3 sequence (DNA): TGTGCCAGCAGCCAACCACAGGGGGGAAACACTGAAGCTTTCTTT.

The rearrangement uses TRBV19 and TRBJ1-4; D gene unclear. Germline V gene lookup returns CDR1 LNHDA and CDR2 SQIVND (reference sequence). V lost 10 bases, J lost 5 bases, and 14 bases lay in between. This CDR3 contains 13 residues. The chain's CDR3 is CAISEGTNEKLFF. CDR3 nucleotides: TGTGCCATTTCGGAGGGCACGAATGAAAAACTGTTTTTT.

This clone was counted only a few times. The chain recombines TRBV2 with TRBJ2-1; perhaps TRBD1 as D (6 bases). With 10 bases removed from V and 10 bases from J, the gap between germline ends came to 14 bases. Germline V CDR1 and CDR2: SNHLY, FYNNEI. CDR3 length: 11 amino acids. This CDR3 is CAIQQGLEQFF. For the CDR3, the DNA is TGTGCCATTCAACAGGGCCTGGAGCAGTTCTTC.